This TCR beta chain stems from a study of blood T cell repertoires in COVID-19. The wider study: Nucleic acid was either cDNA or gDNA, and it came from T cells, B-cell-depleted T cells, or PBMCs.

The length of the CDR3 is 13 residues. CDR1 and CDR2 from the germline V gene are SGHTA and FQGNSA. The ends were cut back, 4 bases at V and 9 bases at J, with 13 bases in the middle. Patients from Seattle were sampled longitudinally, starting during active infection. Per the authors' pipeline: By means of reference gene primer amplification, nucleated cell counts were estimated. Data came from immunoSEQ multiplex PCR; TCRdb stores just in-frame clones and leaves some out. D and trimming were read from the DNA, whereas the V and J calls and clone size are those reported in that table. The top ten clones hold 6.5% to 9% of a sample with fewer than 200,000 clones, just under 85% of them seen once.

The sequencing input was peripheral blood. The V and J genes are TRBV7-2 and TRBJ2-1; D might be TRBD2 (5 bases). The TCR originated in an elderly woman with COVID-19, enrolled during active disease. For the CDR3, the DNA is TGTGCCAGCAGCTCGCCCACTAGTAGTGAGCAGTTCTTC. This translates into CASSSPTSSEQFF.